This record covers a single T cell receptor beta chain. There are a few counts of this clone. Its binding antigen is unknown. Base-call qualities are not available, and no considerably larger clone is one nucleotide away. From a lookup of the germline V gene, CDR1 and CDR2 are ENHRY and SYGVKD. From V the trimming removes 4 bases and from J it removes 2 bases, while the gene matches leave 11 bases of the junction unaccounted for. Counted from cysteine to phenylalanine, this CDR3 has 16 amino acids. Solely the CDR3 DNA is kept, with 48 bases framed from the first base. This record comes from a study of Tregs in tolerant kidney transplant recipients (dated by TCRdb to between 2019 and 2020). Some background on the complete study: Transplants used related donors with nonmyeloablative bone marrow transplantation; mixed chimerism was transient in the human trials. Before combined kidney and bone marrow transplantation, this study identified donor-specific regulatory T cells using TCRbeta sequencing and then followed those same cells after transplant.

Explained via the paper, the time point label denotes: blood sample drawn before combined kidney and bone marrow transplant. Thawed PBMCs were FACS-sorted into unstimulated Tregs (CD4+CD25+CD127-), CD4+ non-Tregs (CD4+CD25-), CD4 cells and CD8 cells. The patients were several recipients of combined kidney and bone marrow transplants from the ITN036ST trial, and samples were available only from these trial subjects. Healthy control blood was processed by Ficoll density gradient to PBMCs and cryopreserved; patient PBMCs were collected before and after transplant. Paper-wide results and their limitations: Expanding Tregs with activated donor B cells appeared to identify the most biologically relevant and donor-specific TCRbeta repertoire. The study was constrained by small patient numbers, and validation of the findings is required in larger populations and under other immunosuppression protocols. Donor-specific Treg expansion exceeded global Treg expansion in tolerant patients, suggesting antigen-driven rather than nonspecific expansion. Because the PCR primers were changed over time for some patients, nucleotide-level comparison could not be performed across the samples from those patients. Although technical replication error seemed to be minimal, the question of biological reproducibility was not addressed directly.

For TCRbeta CDR3 sequencing, genomic DNA from the sorted cells was extracted using the QIAGEN DNeasy Blood and Tissue Kit. High-throughput TCRbeta CDR3 sequencing, which included PCR amplification with bias correction and internal controls, was done commercially through immunoSEQ. Under the source paper's analysis protocol: A unique productive TCRbeta sequence was defined by the CDR3 nucleotide sequence when primers matched, and otherwise by the CDR3 amino acid sequence together with the Vbeta and Jbeta genes. To correct for sorting error, sequences found in more than one sorted population at a frequency ratio of 2:1 or less were discarded, and the remaining shared sequences were assigned to the population with the higher frequency. A sequence was defined as donor-reactive if the sequence was expanded at least 5-fold in CFSE-low cells compared with unstimulated cells and had a frequency of at least 0.01% in CFSE-low cells. Repertoire divergence was quantified by Jensen-Shannon divergence using the top 100 TCRbeta sequences ranked by frequency. For samples with multiple sequencing runs, sorting error was corrected in each run separately before the runs were combined. TCRdb provides this immuneACCESS table in a form limited to in-frame rearrangements. Some clones are lacking; in checked studies, under half of them reflect an unresolved V gene, and why the rest are absent is not known. D and trimming were read from the DNA, whereas the V and J calls and clone size are those reported in that table. The sample table lists some 66,000 clones, 92% of them with a count of one. The ten largest account for 9.5% to 12% of the sample.

The sample here was CD8+ T cells from blood, taken before the transplant. The chain was built from TRBV10-3 and TRBJ2-7; 7 junctional bases match TRBD1. This clonotype was sampled from a human donor who received a combined kidney and bone marrow transplant. For the CDR3, the sequence is CAISGPDRAAPYEQYF. The DNA sequence reads TGTGCCATCAGTGGGCCTGACAGGGCCGCTCCCTACGAGCAGTACTTC.